This T cell receptor (beta chain) was identified during a study of blood T cells in healthy people across ages. Study-level points and caveats: There was a strong correlation between TCR beta diversity and naive T cell percentage.

A second 7 to 11 cycle PCR used barcoded and J-beta primers. One entry per CDR3 protein results from TCRdb running MiXCR on the 5' RACE reads. The sample has 1.5 million to 1.8 million distinct CDR3 sequences, approximately 43% seen once. Germline V CDR1 and CDR2: KGHSH, LQKENI. The CDR3 loop spans 12 amino acids. V was cut by 5 bases and J by 5 bases, with 9 bases left in between. The donors, all healthy, were Caucasians living in Russia, aged about 6 to 95. Every sample had a minimum of 6.5 million PBMCs isolated. Total RNA, at least 6 micrograms per sample, came from PBMCs. This clonotype was counted a few times. What it binds is unknown.

The sample was blood. The chain recombines TRBV18 with TRBJ2-5; D unclear. The receptor's source is a woman aged 18 to 35 in good health. The CDR3, as DNA: TGTGCCAGCTCAACGCCCCCCGAGACCCAGTACTTC. Protein product: CASSTPPETQYF.